The 21 T cell receptor beta chains given below trace back to one sample, sequenced in a study of vaccination and CD4 T cells after COVID-19. The assay that was used to sequence DNA from cultured CD4+ T cells was the Oncomine TCR Beta short-read assay. TCRdb independently ran MiXCR on the PCR reads; one entry per CDR3 protein. Of about 26,000 distinct CDR3 sequences listed, 50% are singletons. As for treatment: roughly 11-day PBMC culture with coronavirus spike peptide pools or control peptides (ViraFEST assay). No cognate antigen is known for these TCRs. The sample in question was CD4+ T cells from blood, cultured in vitro, obtained before SARS-CoV-2 vaccination. The receptors come from a human donor who received a COVID-19 vaccine.

In its sample, this clonotype was seen a few times. The rearrangement uses TRBV6-1 and TRBJ1-1; D might be TRBD1 (5 bases). The CDR3 runs to 14 residues. Germline CDR1 reads MNHNS; CDR2 reads SASEGT. Trimming took off 6 bases at V and 6 bases at J, with 17 bases between the two ends. The CDR3 protein is CASSSNRGVAEAFF. As DNA, the CDR3 is TGTGCCAGCAGCTCCAACCGAGGGGTGGCTGAAGCTTTCTTT.

This clonotype was counted only a few times. The V and J genes are TRBV20-1 and TRBJ2-3; D is unclear. CDR1 is DFQATT and CDR2 is SNEGSKA in the germline V gene (reference sequence). With 4 bases removed from V and 6 bases from J, the gap between germline ends came to 8 bases. This CDR3 spans 11 amino acids. The CDR3 DNA sequence: TGCAGTGCTACGGGTTTGGATACGCAGTATTTT. It is translated as CSATGLDTQYF.

The rearrangement joins TRBV19 to TRBJ2-3; the match to TRBD1 covers 7 bases. The CDR3 covers 15 residues. In germline, CDR1 is LNHDA, CDR2 SQIVND (reference sequence). Germline trimming cut 2 bases from V and 2 bases from J; bases unmatched to any gene: 4. Here the CDR3 reads CASSIRGQATDTQYF. The CDR3 coding sequence is TGTGCCAGTAGTATAAGGGGGCAGGCCACAGATACGCAGTATTTT.

Only one count was recorded for this clonotype. CDR3 sequence reads: CSAGPGGNTIYF. The CDR3, as DNA: TGCAGTGCTGGACCGGGGGGGAACACCATATATTTT. V is TRBV20-1 and J is TRBJ1-3, with TRBD1 as a possible D gene (5 bases). Germline CDR1 and CDR2: DFQATT and SNEGSKA (reference sequence). The CDR3 consists of 12 residues. Trimming pared 5 bases from V and 7 bases from J, leaving 12 bases between.

The chain links TRBV24-1 to TRBJ2-2, with D uncertain. Germline lookup yields CDR1 KGHDR and CDR2 SFDVKD. V gave up 9 bases and J gave up 0 bases, with 13 bases separating them. CDR3 length: 15 residues. The CDR3 nucleotides read TGTGCCACCTCCGGCGCGGCACCGAACACCGGGGAGCTGTTTTTT. This sequence encodes CATSGAAPNTGELFF.

The chain has TRBV7-9 and TRBJ2-2; possible D gene TRBD1, 6 bases. This CDR3 spans 15 amino acids. CDR1 is SEHNR and CDR2 is FQNEAQ in the germline V gene (reference sequence). V was trimmed by 3 bases and J by 5 bases, leaving 13 bases between them. The CDR3 protein is CASSFGDRRTGELFF. The CDR3 coding sequence is TGTGCCAGCAGCTTTGGAGACAGGAGGACCGGGGAGCTGTTTTTT.

This chain joins TRBV5-1 and TRBJ1-1, with D hard to call. This CDR3 comprises 13 residues. Germline V gene data show CDR1 as SGHRS and CDR2 as YFSETQ. Trimming stripped 0 bases from V and 2 bases from J, with 5 bases between. The CDR3 spells CASSLDANTEAFF. In nucleotides, the CDR3 is TGCGCCAGCAGCTTGGACGCCAACACTGAAGCTTTCTTT.

This clonotype was found once. Mismatch with germline at one junction end may stem from a read error. This chain uses TRBV5-3 with TRBJ1-3; D is unclear. TRBV5-3 is identified as an open reading frame with a role that is uncertain. The CDR3 consists of 13 residues. The CDR3 loop reads CASSLADQNTIYF. The CDR3 DNA reads as TGTGCCAGCAGCTTGGCGGACCAGAACACCATATATTTT.

This rearrangement joins TRBV30 to TRBJ2-5; 9 nucleotides align to TRBD2. The V gene end was trimmed by 0 bases and the J gene end by 4 bases; junction bases not matched to a gene: 15. Germline CDR1 and CDR2: GTSNPN and SVGIG (reference sequence). The CDR3 is made up of 18 amino acids. The CDR3 DNA sequence: TGTGCCTGGAGTGTCGGGGTTTACGGGACTAGCCCCGGAGAGACCCAGTACTTC. Translated, it gives CAWSVGVYGTSPGETQYF.

The genes are TRBV19 and TRBJ2-7; weak D call: TRBD2 (5 bases). V dropped 4 bases and J dropped 2 bases, with 15 bases sitting between them. CDR1 LNHDA and CDR2 SQIVND come from the germline V gene (reference sequence). This CDR3 contains 15 residues. CDR3 DNA sequence: TGTGCCAGTAGTACACCCAATGAGGGCGCCTACGAGCAGTACTTC. Amino acid sequence: CASSTPNEGAYEQYF.

The genes are TRBV20-1 and TRBJ1-2; D might be TRBD1 (6 bases). Germline lookup yields CDR1 DFQATT and CDR2 SNEGSKA (reference sequence). V was trimmed by 2 bases and J by 7 bases, leaving 14 bases between them. The CDR3 runs to 13 residues. Written as DNA, the CDR3 is TGCAGTGCTAGATTCGGGGGGCGGAGTGGCTACACCTTC. As protein: CSARFGGRSGYTF.

CDR3 in DNA: TGCGCCAGCAGCTTAACTGGGGGCGAAGAGACCCAGTACTTC. It yields the protein CASSLTGGEETQYF. This rearrangement joins TRBV5-1 to TRBJ2-5, with D possibly matching TRBD1 (6 bases). In germline, CDR1 is SGHRS, CDR2 YFSETQ. Trimming removed 2 bases at V and 3 bases at J, with 11 bases between. This CDR3 contains 14 residues.

J is TRBJ2-1 and V is TRBV15, with D possibly called TRBD1 or TRBD2 (5 bases each). Germline assignment: CDR1 LNHNV and CDR2 YYDKDF (reference sequence). The CDR3 length is 16 residues. The V gene lost 8 bases and the J gene lost 0 bases, with 17 bases spanning the gap. CDR3 DNA sequence: TGTGCCACCCACGGGGCGTTCCGAAGCTCCTACAATGAGCAGTTCTTC. Translation gives CATHGAFRSSYNEQFF.

This chain joins TRBV7-2 and TRBJ2-1, with D tentatively TRBD2 (7 bases). In germline, CDR1 is SGHTA, CDR2 FQGNSA. This CDR3 is 15 amino acids long. V was clipped by 3 bases and J by 9 bases, with 18 bases between them. DNA of the CDR3: TGTGCCAGCAGCTTTCCGGGGGGCCCTACGGCTGAGCAGTTCTTC. It translates to CASSFPGGPTAEQFF.

This clonotype was found once. Relative to the germline gene, one junction end is altered; a read error may explain this. The V and J genes are TRBV3-1 and TRBJ1-1; unclear D gene. Germline lookup yields CDR1 LGHDT and CDR2 YNNKEL (reference sequence). There are 14 residues in the CDR3. CDR3 sequence reads: CASTISTVNTEAFF. The CDR3 DNA reads TGTGCCAGCACCATATCGACGGTGAACACTGAGGCTTTCTTT.

The V and J genes are TRBV12-3 or TRBV12-4 and TRBJ1-1, with 7 nucleotides matching TRBD1. With 6 bases clipped from V and 3 bases from J, the junction kept 7 bases outside the gene matches. This CDR3 region has 14 residues. The CDR3 reads CASSPDRRHTEAFF. DNA for the CDR3: TGTGCCAGCAGCCCGGACAGGCGGCACACTGAAGCTTTCTTT.

V is TRBV9 and J is TRBJ2-1, with unresolved D. CDR1 and CDR2 from the germline V gene are SGDLS and YYNGEE. Deletions cut 4 bases from V and 3 bases from J, with 14 bases between. There are 15 residues in the CDR3. CDR3 sequence: CASSSASLIYNEQFF. In nucleotides, the CDR3 is TGTGCCAGCAGCTCCGCCTCCCTAATCTACAATGAGCAGTTCTTC.

The chain couples TRBV19 to TRBJ2-7; 10 nucleotides align to TRBD2. The V gene's germline CDR1 is LNHDA and CDR2 SQIVND (reference sequence). The CDR3 loop spans 14 amino acids. With 7 bases clipped from V and 5 bases from J, the junction kept 8 bases outside the gene matches. The CDR3 protein is CASKRTSGDNEQYF. For the CDR3, the DNA is TGTGCCAGTAAAAGGACTAGCGGTGACAACGAGCAGTACTTC.

Notes on this clonotype: This may arise from a read error, as a much more abundant clone is one base away. The V call is TRBV20-1, the J call TRBJ2-3, with 7 bases fitting TRBD2. Germline CDR1 reads DFQATT; CDR2 reads SNEGSKA (reference sequence). CDR3 size: 16 residues. DNA of the CDR3: TGCAGTACTAGAGTGGCTAGCGGATCTAGCACAGATACGCAGTATTTT. Translating it yields CSTRVASGSSTDTQYF.

Regarding this clonotype: One end of the junction is discordant with germline, which a read error may explain. CDR3 amino acids: CASSLAGWGETQCF. The CDR3 DNA reads as TGCGCCAGCAGCTTAGCGGGGTGGGGAGAGACCCAGTGCTTC. The J gene is TRBJ2-5, the V gene TRBV5-5; TRBD2 agrees at 8 bases. From germline, CDR1 is SGHKS and CDR2 YYEKEE (reference sequence). The CDR3 has 14 residues.

This chain joins TRBV4-2 and TRBJ1-6; TRBD1 agrees at 8 bases. Trimming at V came to 4 bases and at J to 5 bases, leaving 7 bases not matched to a gene. The germline CDR1 and CDR2 sequences are LGHNA and YNFKEQ. CDR3 size: 16 residues. CDR3 amino acids: CASSPRGQGDNSPLHF. The CDR3 DNA is TGTGCCAGCAGCCCCCGAGGACAGGGAGATAATTCACCCCTCCACTTT.